Presented here are 28 T cell receptor beta chains from one specimen sequenced in a study of memory CD4+ T cells and cytomegalovirus serostatus. Single viable CD3+CD4+CD8-CD45RO+ cells were sorted as the memory CD4+ T cells. The data were produced by immunoSEQ multiplex PCR, yet TCRdb's version contains in-frame clones alone and is incomplete. This sample has approximately 50,000 clones; about 68% occur once, and the top ten carry 2.6%. Material: memory CD4+ T cells from blood. These receptors were obtained from an adult in good health and CMV-seropositive.

This chain connects TRBV19 to TRBJ2-2, with a weak D call TRBD1 (5 bases). V lost 10 bases, J lost 6 bases, and 18 bases lay in between. The germline V gene has CDR1 LNHDA and CDR2 SQIVND (reference sequence). The CDR3 length is 14 residues. CDR3 DNA: TGTGCCACCAAAGAAAGGGGTTGGGCCGGGGAGCTGTTTTTT. It specifies CATKERGWAGELFF.

V is TRBV27 and J is TRBJ2-2; D not certain. The germline V gene encodes CDR1 MNHEY and CDR2 SMNVEV (reference sequence). Trimming pared 6 bases from V and 2 bases from J, leaving 7 bases between. The CDR3 has 13 residues. The CDR3 coding sequence is TGTGCCAGCAGGGAACAAAACACCGGGGAGCTGTTTTTT. This codes for CASREQNTGELFF.

The rearrangement joins TRBV11-1 to TRBJ1-1, with D tentatively TRBD1 (5 bases). Germline lookup yields CDR1 SGHAT and CDR2 FQDESV (reference sequence). The V end was cut by 3 bases, the J end by 1 base, with 6 bases between. The CDR3 length is 13 residues. This chain's CDR3 is CASSFGQNTEAFF. The CDR3 DNA reads TGTGCCAGCAGCTTTGGACAGAACACTGAAGCTTTCTTT.

The chain employs TRBV10-2 and TRBJ1-4, with 10 positions matching TRBD1. After removal of 6 bases from V and 0 bases from J, the junction contained 7 bases not matched to a gene. The CDR3 has 17 amino acids. CDR1 is WSHSY and CDR2 is SAAADI in the germline V gene. The CDR3 bases are TGCGCCAGCAGCGACAGGGGGCGGACATCAACTAATGAAAAACTGTTTTTT. Translation gives CASSDRGRTSTNEKLFF.

This clone has only a few counts. The J gene is TRBJ1-2, the V gene TRBV6-6; D not resolved. The CDR3 is 13 residues long. Germline V gene sequence: CDR1 MNHNY, CDR2 SVGAGI (reference sequence). The V gene lost 5 bases and the J gene lost 2 bases, with 9 bases spanning the gap. CDR3 sequence: CASSTPDNYGYTF. The CDR3 nucleotides are TGTGCCAGCAGTACCCCGGACAACTATGGCTACACCTTC.

This chain connects TRBV6-6 to TRBJ2-7; no firm D call. The germline gives CDR1 MNHNY, CDR2 SVGAGI (reference sequence). This CDR3 is 15 amino acids long. Trimming removed 0 bases from V and 2 bases from J, with 11 bases in between. CDR3 amino acids: CASSYSFTAPYEQYF. The CDR3 DNA is TGTGCCAGCAGTTACTCGTTCACGGCCCCCTACGAGCAGTACTTC.

This sequence joins TRBV6-1 and TRBJ2-7; D unclear. CDR1 and CDR2 from the germline V gene are MNHNS and SASEGT. The CDR3 sequence is 15 residues long. Trimming stripped 1 base from V and 2 bases from J, with 12 bases between. CDR3 residues: CASSEGTGRTYEQYV. The DNA for the CDR3 is TGTGCCAGCAGTGAAGGTACCGGCAGAACCTACGAGCAGTACGTC.

The V and J genes are TRBV30 and TRBJ2-1, with D possibly matching TRBD2 (6 bases). CDR3 length equals 16 residues. Trimming cost V 2 bases and J 0 bases, with 14 bases left between them. CDR1 is GTSNPN, CDR2 SVGIG, per germline (reference sequence). The CDR3 sequence: CAWSFLAWSSYNEQFF. CDR3 bases: TGTGCCTGGAGTTTTCTAGCGTGGAGCTCCTACAATGAGCAGTTCTTC.

The genes are TRBV4-3 and TRBJ1-3; D perhaps matches TRBD1 (6 bases). CDR3 size: 17 residues. V lost 0 bases, J lost 2 bases, and 14 bases lay in between. Germline CDR1 and CDR2: LGHNA and YSLEER. The CDR3 region has the DNA TGCGCCAGCAGCCAAGATCGGGGGCACAGAGCTGGAAACACCATATATTTT. It specifies CASSQDRGHRAGNTIYF.

The rearrangement links TRBV25-1 to TRBJ2-1; TRBD2 agrees at 11 bases. This CDR3 is 14 amino acids long. Germline lookup yields CDR1 MGHDK and CDR2 SYGVNS. Unmatched junction bases numbered 5, after V lost 8 bases and J lost 5 bases. The CDR3 DNA reads TGTGCCAGCTCCGGGACTAGCGGAAACAATGAGCAGTTCTTC. Its translation is CASSGTSGNNEQFF.

V and J are TRBV5-3 and TRBJ2-3; D perhaps matches TRBD1 (6 bases). TRBV5-3 is designated an ORF whose function remains uncertain. This CDR3 spans 15 amino acids. Trimming pared 0 bases from V and 6 bases from J, leaving 14 bases between. CDR3 residues: CARSLDRDLFDTQYF. Here the CDR3 DNA reads TGTGCCAGAAGCTTGGACAGGGATCTTTTCGATACGCAGTATTTT.

The chain is built from TRBV10-2 and TRBJ2-1; D is undetermined. The CDR3 covers 13 residues. V was shortened by 0 bases and J by 4 bases, with 4 bases between the two germline ends. Germline values: CDR1 WSHSY, CDR2 SAAADI. This CDR3 reads CASSESGYNEQFF. In DNA form, the CDR3 reads TGCGCCAGCAGTGAGTCGGGATACAATGAGCAGTTCTTC.

The chain has TRBV28 and TRBJ2-5; tentatively, D is TRBD2 (5 bases). In germline, CDR1 is MDHEN, CDR2 SYDVKM. Trimming cost V 6 bases and J 7 bases, with 18 bases left between them. The CDR3 contains 14 residues. CDR3 protein: CASRLPRGGGTQYF. For the CDR3, the DNA is TGTGCCAGCAGGTTACCCCGGGGTGGTGGGACCCAGTACTTC.

A single count supports this clone. The chain joins TRBV6-6 to TRBJ1-4; unclear D gene. The CDR3 extends over 15 amino acids. The V gene lost 6 bases and the J gene lost 0 bases, with 11 bases spanning the gap. Germline V gene lookup returns CDR1 MNHNY and CDR2 SVGAGI (reference sequence). The chain's CDR3 is CASSYNTATNEKLFF. In nucleotides, the CDR3 is TGTGCCAGCAGCTATAACACGGCAACTAATGAAAAACTGTTTTTT.

This chain connects TRBV7-9 to TRBJ2-1; perhaps TRBD2 as D (6 bases). This CDR3 comprises 13 residues. Germline-derived CDR1 and CDR2 are SEHNR and FQNEAQ (reference sequence). Trimming stripped 8 bases from V and 7 bases from J, with 15 bases between. The CDR3 is CASVVAGRNEQFF. Here the CDR3 DNA reads TGTGCCAGCGTGGTGGCGGGGAGAAATGAGCAGTTCTTC.

J is TRBJ2-3 and V is TRBV18, with 7 bases fitting TRBD2. The CDR3 sequence is 14 residues long. The V gene end was trimmed by 3 bases and the J gene end by 2 bases; junction bases not matched to a gene: 2. From germline, CDR1 is KGHSH and CDR2 LQKENI. Written as DNA, the CDR3 is TGTGCCAGCTCACCCCTAGCGGCCACAGATACGCAGTATTTT. This sequence encodes CASSPLAATDTQYF.

The count of this clone is one. The chain carries TRBV5-1 and TRBJ2-1, with 8 bases aligning to TRBD2. The CDR3 extends over 16 amino acids. CDR1 is SGHRS and CDR2 is YFSETQ in the germline V gene. J lost 0 bases, V lost 0 bases, and 2 bases had no gene match. The CDR3 here is CASSLEAGGSYNEQFF. The CDR3 DNA reads as TGCGCCAGCAGCTTGGAGGCGGGAGGCTCCTACAATGAGCAGTTCTTC.

The genes are TRBV6-5 and TRBJ1-5; maybe TRBD1 (6 bases). This CDR3 has 15 amino acids. Germline lookup yields CDR1 MNHEY and CDR2 SVGAGI. Trimming shortened V by 0 bases and J by 6 bases, and 12 bases separated the two germline ends. The CDR3 region is CASSYSTGLGQPQHF. The CDR3 DNA is TGTGCCAGCAGTTACTCAACAGGGTTAGGTCAGCCCCAGCATTTT.

This chain joins TRBV19 and TRBJ2-7, with TRBD2 matching 10 bases. Trimming removed 2 bases from V and 5 bases from J; junction bases left unmatched: 6. Germline CDR1 LNHDA, CDR2 SQIVND (reference sequence). The CDR3 runs 15 residues. CDR3 sequence reads: CASSIRLAGEDEQYF. The CDR3 nucleotides are TGTGCCAGTAGTATACGGCTAGCGGGAGAGGACGAGCAGTACTTC.

The rearrangement links TRBV7-2 to TRBJ1-2, with a weak D call TRBD1 (6 bases). V lost 5 bases and J 4 bases, leaving 14 bases between the germline ends. The V gene's germline CDR1 is SGHTA and CDR2 FQGNSA. The CDR3 has 14 residues. The CDR3 sequence is CASSTGTFSYGYTF. The CDR3 DNA reads as TGTGCCAGCAGCACTGGGACATTCTCCTATGGCTACACCTTC.

The chain joins TRBV7-9 to TRBJ1-2; no firm D call. The CDR3 is 12 residues long. Germline CDR1 SEHNR, CDR2 FQNEAQ (reference sequence). V shed 2 bases and J shed 3 bases, with 4 bases lying between them. The CDR3 DNA follows: TGTGCCAGCAGCTTACAGGACTATGGCTACACCTTC. Protein product: CASSLQDYGYTF.

The V gene is TRBV25-1, the J gene TRBJ2-3; D may be TRBD2 (5 bases). Germline V gives CDR1 MGHDK, CDR2 SYGVNS. Deletions cut 1 base from V and 1 base from J, with 9 bases between. This CDR3 is built from 15 residues. The CDR3 loop is CASSEFRAGTDTQYF. The CDR3 bases are TGTGCCAGCAGTGAATTCCGAGCGGGCACAGATACGCAGTATTTT.

Written as DNA, the CDR3 is TGTGCCACCCACGACAGCGGGGGCACCGGGGAGCTGTTTTTT. Its protein is CATHDSGGTGELFF. V is TRBV10-3 and J is TRBJ2-2; 8 bases fit TRBD2. From germline, CDR1 is ENHRY and CDR2 SYGVKD. The CDR3 loop spans 14 amino acids. Germline trimming cut 10 bases from V and 4 bases from J; bases unmatched to any gene: 8.

This rearrangement joins TRBV5-5 to TRBJ2-7; 12 bases fit TRBD2. Per germline, CDR1 SGHKS and CDR2 YYEKEE (reference sequence). The CDR3 spans 17 residues. V shed 4 bases and J 0 bases; nucleotides not matched to a gene: 8. The CDR3 here is CASSLLAGGSLSYEQYF. Written as DNA, the CDR3 is TGTGCCAGCAGCCTACTAGCGGGAGGCTCCCTCTCCTACGAGCAGTACTTC.

This chain uses TRBV7-9 with TRBJ2-6; D ambiguous. The CDR3 is 16 amino acids. Per germline, CDR1 SEHNR and CDR2 FQNEAQ (reference sequence). V shed 4 bases and J shed 2 bases, with 12 bases lying between them. The CDR3 DNA is TGTGCCAGCAGCTCTGGCCTCGAGGCTGGGGCCAACGTCCTGACTTTC. Translating it yields CASSSGLEAGANVLTF.

V and J are TRBV18 and TRBJ1-1; no definite D call. V shed 2 bases and J shed 7 bases, with 8 bases lying between them. The germline V gene has CDR1 KGHSH and CDR2 LQKENI. CDR3 length: 12 residues. CDR3 in amino acids: CASSPGGVEAFF. For the CDR3, the DNA is TGTGCCAGCTCACCAGGCGGAGTTGAAGCTTTCTTT.

The CDR3 loop reads CASSRGVDTQYF. CDR3 bases: TGTGCCAGCAGCCGCGGTGTCGATACGCAGTATTTT. J is TRBJ2-3 and V is TRBV7-2; D gene uncertain. The CDR3 runs to 12 residues. V shed 5 bases and J shed 6 bases, with 9 bases lying between them. Germline V gene lookup returns CDR1 SGHTA and CDR2 FQGNSA.

This chain uses TRBV27 with TRBJ1-3, with D tentatively TRBD1 (5 bases). CDR1 and CDR2 (germline): MNHEY, SMNVEV (reference sequence). V was clipped by 8 bases and J by 5 bases, with 22 bases between them. This CDR3 has 16 amino acids. CDR3 DNA: TGTGCCAGCCGAAACTTCCTCGGGACCGCTCGAAACACCATATATTTT. As protein: CASRNFLGTARNTIYF.